The rows below give T cell receptor beta chains drawn from one sample of a study of blood T cell repertoires in COVID-19. The table came from immunoSEQ multiplex PCR; TCRdb's copy has only in-frame clones and leaves some out. The sample shows around 170,000 clones, under 85% of them seen only once. Sequencing used PBMCs or T cells enriched from blood (not recorded which). All receptors come from a man aged 45-60 years who had recovered from COVID-19. Both conserved end residues are part of each CDR3. The D gene is left open where the match is weak. Rows may omit the clone size; those that give it use once, few, many or a size class.

>TRBV6-5|TRBJ2-5|TRBD2|-
TGTGCCAGCAGTTACAACAGCGGGGGCCCCCAAGAGACCCAGTACTTC
CASSYNSGGPQETQYF
>TRBV24-1|TRBJ2-7|TRBD1|-
TGTGCCACCAGTGATCCGACAGGGTTTCCCTACGAGCAGTACTTC
CATSDPTGFPYEQYF
>TRBV7-9|TRBJ2-3|-|-
TGTGCCAGCAGCCCCCCCCCATACAGTCCGTATTTT
CASSPPPYSPYF
>TRBV5-5|TRBJ1-6|-|-
TGTGCCAGCAGCCCCGCGGGGGGTTCACCCCTCCACTTT
CASSPAGGSPLHF
>TRBV5-1|TRBJ1-6|-|once
TGCGCCAGCAGCCCCGGCGGGGGTTCCTATAATTCACCCCTCCACTTT
CASSPGGGSYNSPLHF
>TRBV4-1|TRBJ1-2|-|-
TGCGCCAGCAGCCAAGATCGAGGGTCCCGCTATGGCTACACCTTC
CASSQDRGSRYGYTF
>TRBV6-5|TRBJ1-2|-|-
TGTGCCAGCAGAACAGAGGGTCGCCGTGCCTACACCTTC
CASRTEGRRAYTF
>TRBV5-1|TRBJ2-6|TRBD1|-
TGCGCCAGCAGCCCCGGACAGGGGATCTCTGGGGCCAACGTCCTGACTTTC
CASSPGQGISGANVLTF
>TRBV3-1/TRBV3-2|TRBJ2-1|-|-
TGTGCCAGCAGCCAATGGGCGGGGATCTACAATGAGCAGTTCTTC
CASSQWAGIYNEQFF
>TRBV7-9|TRBJ2-5|-|-
TGTGCCAGCAGCTTGGCGGACTACAGCGTTTCGGGGGAGACCCAGTACTTC
CASSLADYSVSGETQYF
>TRBV2|TRBJ1-2|-|-
TGTGCCAGCAGTGGGGCTGGGTCCGGTTCAGGCTACACCTTC
CASSGAGSGSGYTF
>TRBV4-1|TRBJ1-6|-|once
TGCGCCAGCAGCCAAGAAACACAGGGTAACAATTCACCCCTCCACTTT
CASSQETQGNNSPLHF
>TRBV6-5|TRBJ2-5|TRBD1|-
TGTGCCAGCAGTTTCCACATACAGGGGAAAGAGACCCAGTACTTC
CASSFHIQGKETQYF
>TRBV7-9|TRBJ2-1|-|-
TGTGCCAGCAGCTTAGCAGCTGGGCCCTACAATGAGCAGTTCTTC
CASSLAAGPYNEQFF
>TRBV7-3|TRBJ1-1|TRBD1|-
TGTGCCAGCAGCTATCGACAGGGAAACACTGAAGCTTTCTTT
CASSYRQGNTEAFF
>TRBV9|TRBJ2-2|TRBD1|-
TGTGCCAGCAGCCCCCGGGACAGACTCACCGGGGAGCTGTTTTTT
CASSPRDRLTGELFF
>TRBV6-2/TRBV6-3|TRBJ1-5|-|-
TGTGCCAGCAGTCAGGACACAGGGCATAGCAATCAGCCCCAGCATTTT
CASSQDTGHSNQPQHF
>TRBV7-9|TRBJ2-1|-|-
TGTGCCAGCAGCTTTGTGGCGGGGTCCTCCTACAATGAGCAGTTCTTC
CASSFVAGSSYNEQFF
>TRBV6-5|TRBJ1-1|-|-
TGTGCCAGCTGGAGGGACACTGAAGCTTTCTTT
CASWRDTEAFF
>TRBV29-1|TRBJ1-1|-|-
TGCAGCGTGGCCGGCGGCCCGACTAGCACTGAAGCTTTCTTT
CSVAGGPTSTEAFF
>TRBV2|TRBJ1-5|-|-
TGTGCCAGCAGCGCCATTAGTGGGGCGGGACAGCCCCAGCATTTT
CASSAISGAGQPQHF
>TRBV4-2|TRBJ1-2|-|-
TGTGCCAGCAGCCCGTCCAGGGGATCTAACTATGGCTACACCTTC
CASSPSRGSNYGYTF
>TRBV18|TRBJ2-7|-|-
TGTGCCAGCTCACCCTCTGTTTGGGGCGGCGAGCAGTACTTC
CASSPSVWGGEQYF
>TRBV6-6|TRBJ1-2|-|-
TGTGCCAGCAGTAACGAGGGGGTTAACGGCTACACCTTC
CASSNEGVNGYTF
>TRBV6-5|TRBJ2-5|-|-
TGTGCCAGCAGTTACTTCGAACAGGGTATGCAAGAGACCCAGTACTTC
CASSYFEQGMQETQYF
>TRBV10-3|TRBJ2-5|TRBD2|-
TGTGCCACCCAAGCGGGGGCTTACCAAGAGACCCAGTACTTC
CATQAGAYQETQYF
>TRBV7-9|TRBJ2-7|TRBD1|-
TGTGCCAGCAGCTTATGGGGGACAGGGACCTACGAGCAGTACTTC
CASSLWGTGTYEQYF
>TRBV18|TRBJ2-3|TRBD2|-
TGTGCCAGCTCACCACGTGCGGGGGAGACAGATACGCAGTATTTT
CASSPRAGETDTQYF
>TRBV5-1|TRBJ1-2|-|once
TGCGCCAGCAGCTTGGTGCCGGGTACTAACTATGGCTACACCTTC
CASSLVPGTNYGYTF
>TRBV18|TRBJ1-1|-|-
TGTGCCAGCTCACCACCGATGACGGGGAGAGAAGCTTTCTTT
CASSPPMTGREAFF
>TRBV29-1|TRBJ2-1|TRBD2|-
TGCAGCGCCCCGACCCTCGACGCTGGGAGGGGTTATGAGCAGTTCTTC
CSAPTLDAGRGYEQFF
>TRBV10-3|TRBJ2-5|-|-
TGTGCCATCAGTGTTCGGGTGCAAGAGACCCAGTACTTC
CAISVRVQETQYF
>TRBV5-1|TRBJ1-2|-|-
TGCGCCAGCAGCCCTGAGGGCCCGAGCTACTATGGCTACACCTTC
CASSPEGPSYYGYTF